The 4 T cell receptor beta chains reported below all come from one sample, sequenced in a study of blood T cell repertoires in COVID-19 (dated by TCRdb to 2019 to 2021). Libraries came from the immunoSEQ multiplex PCR assay. Held by TCRdb, this immuneACCESS table contains in-frame sequences only and omits some clones. Under half of the omission traces to an unresolved V gene where checked; the cause of the rest is unknown. Counted in this sample were under 100,000 clones; about 87% of them appeared once. The ten top clones hold roughly 4.4% of the sample. The sequenced sample was peripheral blood. The receptors come from a man aged 50-59 years with active COVID-19.

In nucleotides, the CDR3 is TGTGCCAGCAGCTTAAACTCCGGGGGGGCGGATGAGCAGTTCTTC. Translation: CASSLNSGGADEQFF. V is TRBV11-3 and J is TRBJ2-1; 8 nucleotides agree with TRBD2. The length of the CDR3 is 15 residues. Looked up from germline, CDR1 is SGHNT and CDR2 is YENEEA. Trimming at V came to 2 bases and at J to 8 bases, leaving 8 bases not matched to a gene.

This chain connects TRBV2 to TRBJ2-5; 15 nucleotides line up with TRBD2. Looked up from germline, CDR1 is SNHLY and CDR2 is FYNNEI. V shed 7 bases and J 7 bases; nucleotides not matched to a gene: 7. This CDR3 is 15 amino acids long. The CDR3 region has the DNA TGTGCCAGCAAGGGACTAGCGGGGGGAATGGGGACCCAGTACTTC. It codes for CASKGLAGGMGTQYF.

The chain combines TRBV12-3 or TRBV12-4 with TRBJ2-1; 9 positions match TRBD2. The CDR3 has 13 residues. The V segment lost 3 bases and the J segment 9 bases; nucleotides outside the gene matches: 3. CDR3 DNA: TGTGCCAGCAGTTTGGCGGGAGGGGGTGAGCAGTTCTTC. As protein: CASSLAGGGEQFF.

The chain joins TRBV10-3 to TRBJ1-1; D is possibly TRBD1 (5 bases). The germline V gene encodes CDR1 ENHRY and CDR2 SYGVKD. The CDR3 extends over 14 amino acids. V was cut by 3 bases and J by 5 bases, with 13 bases left in between. The CDR3 reads CAISDRAGPTEAFF. The CDR3 DNA reads as TGTGCCATCAGTGATCGGGCAGGGCCGACTGAAGCTTTCTTT.